Listed here is a single T cell receptor beta chain. Original analysis: Amplifying reference gene primers gave estimates of nucleated cell counts. Clones were read by immunoSEQ multiplex PCR, and TCRdb kept only the in-frame ones, dropping some. V and J calls and clone size are given by that table; D and trimming were obtained from the DNA. This repertoire shows about 220,000 clones, 80% to 90% found once; its top ten account for roughly 8.2%. The sample comes from a study of blood T cell repertoires in COVID-19. As for the study in general: The samples span acute and convalescent COVID-19 from the United States, Italy and Spain. T cells, B-cell-depleted T cells, or PBMCs supplied cDNA or gDNA.

This CDR3 has 15 residues. The sample comprised peripheral blood. The source of this sequence is a woman aged 50 to 60 with acute or convalescent COVID-19. The rearrangement joins TRBV21-1 to TRBJ1-2. TRBV21-1 is classified as a pseudogene. The CDR3 DNA follows: TGTGCCAGCAGCAAAGGGCGGGAGGGGGCCAGTGGCTACACCTTC. Translating it yields CASSKGREGASGYTF.